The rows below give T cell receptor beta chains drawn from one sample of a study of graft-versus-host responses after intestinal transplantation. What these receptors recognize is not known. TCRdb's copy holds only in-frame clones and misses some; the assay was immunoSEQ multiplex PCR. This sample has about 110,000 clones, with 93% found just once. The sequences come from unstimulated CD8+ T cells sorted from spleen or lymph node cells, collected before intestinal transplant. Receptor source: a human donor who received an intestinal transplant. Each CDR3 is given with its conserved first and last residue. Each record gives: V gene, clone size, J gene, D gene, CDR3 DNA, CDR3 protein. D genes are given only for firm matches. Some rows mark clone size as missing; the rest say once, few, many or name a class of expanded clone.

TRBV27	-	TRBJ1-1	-	TGTGCCGTGGGTGCAGGGATGTACACTGAAGCTTTCTTT	CAVGAGMYTEAFF
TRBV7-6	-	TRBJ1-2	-	TGTGCCAGCAGCTTAGTCGAGGACAGAAACTATGGCTACACCTTC	CASSLVEDRNYGYTF
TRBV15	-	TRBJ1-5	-	TGTGCCACCAGCAGAGATTTCTGGCCGCCTAATCAGCCCCAGCATTTT	CATSRDFWPPNQPQHF
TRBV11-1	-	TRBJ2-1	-	TGTGCCAGCAGCTTAGCGTTAGGACAAACATGGTACAATGAGCAGTTCTTC	CASSLALGQTWYNEQFF
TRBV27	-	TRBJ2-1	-	TGTGCCACCCATAGGGGAGCGACCTACAATGAGCAGTTCTTC	CATHRGATYNEQFF
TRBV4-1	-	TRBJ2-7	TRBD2	TGCGCCAGCAGCCAACCCCCGGGACTAGGTGGTGAGGAGCAGTACTTC	CASSQPPGLGGEEQYF
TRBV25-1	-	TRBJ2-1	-	TGTGCCAGCAGCGACGGGTTTATCTCCTACAATGAGCAGTTCTTC	CASSDGFISYNEQFF
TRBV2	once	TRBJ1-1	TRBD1	TGTGCCAGCCAGTACCGACAGGGGTTCACTGAAGCTTTCTTT	CASQYRQGFTEAFF
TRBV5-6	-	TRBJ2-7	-	TGTGCCAGCAGCTGGGGAGTCTACGAGCAGTACTTC	CASSWGVYEQYF
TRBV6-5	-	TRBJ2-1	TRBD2	TGTGCCAGCAGTTCTGGACTAGCGGGAGGGGAGCAGTTCTTC	CASSSGLAGGEQFF
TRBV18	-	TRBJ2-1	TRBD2	TGTGCCAGCCTCTTTATAGGGACTAACAATGAGCAGTTCTTC	CASLFIGTNNEQFF
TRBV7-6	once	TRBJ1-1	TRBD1	TGTGCCAGCAGCTTAGGGAAGACAGGGGGCACTGAAGCTTTCTTT	CASSLGKTGGTEAFF
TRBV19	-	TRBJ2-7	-	TGTGCCAGTGGGGAATCGACAGGCAGACATTACGAGCAGTACTTC	CASGESTGRHYEQYF
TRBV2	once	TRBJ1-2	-	TGTGCCAGCAATTCAGGTGAACGCTATGGCTACACCTTC	CASNSGERYGYTF
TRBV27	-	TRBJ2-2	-	TGTGCCAGCGCCGAGTTATGGCTAGCAGAGAACACCGGGGAGCTGTTTTTT	CASAELWLAENTGELFF
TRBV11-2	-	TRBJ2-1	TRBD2	TGTGCCAGCAACCATCTAGCGGCCTACAATGAGCAGTTCTTC	CASNHLAAYNEQFF
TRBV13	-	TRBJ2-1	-	TGTGCCAGCAGCCCACCCGAGGGGCGGCTACAGTTCTTC	CASSPPEGRLQFF
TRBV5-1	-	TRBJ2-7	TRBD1	TGCGCCACCAACTCCGTACCGGGACAGGGAGGCCACGAGCAGTACTTC	CATNSVPGQGGHEQYF
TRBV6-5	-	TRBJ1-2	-	TGTGCCAGCATGGGGGGGCTTGGCTACACCTTC	CASMGGLGYTF
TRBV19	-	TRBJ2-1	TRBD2	TGTGCCAGTAGGGGGACTAGCGGGAGTCACGGTGCTGAGCAGTTCTTC	CASRGTSGSHGAEQFF
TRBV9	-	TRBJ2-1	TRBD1	TGTGCCAGCAGCCCCCGGGACAGACAGGTCAATGAGCAGTTCTTC	CASSPRDRQVNEQFF
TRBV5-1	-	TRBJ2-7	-	TGCGCCAGCAGCTTGGAGCAGGGGTGGTCCTACGAGCAGTACTTC	CASSLEQGWSYEQYF
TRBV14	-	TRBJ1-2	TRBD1	TGTGCCAGCAGCTGGGACAGCCAACTCTATGGCTACACCTTC	CASSWDSQLYGYTF
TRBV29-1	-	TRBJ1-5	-	TGCAGCGTAAGACCTTCGGGGCAGCCCCAGCATTTT	CSVRPSGQPQHF
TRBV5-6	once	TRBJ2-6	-	TGTGCCAGCAGAGATTGGACGGTGGGATCTGGGGCCAACGTCCTGACTTTC	CASRDWTVGSGANVLTF
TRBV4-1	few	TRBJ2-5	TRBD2	TGCGCCAGCAGCCCCCAGGGCGGGAGACAAGAGACCCAGTACTTC	CASSPQGGRQETQYF
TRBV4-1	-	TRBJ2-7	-	TGCGCCAGCAGCGACAGATCCCAGCGGGCCTCCTACGAGCAGTACTTC	CASSDRSQRASYEQYF
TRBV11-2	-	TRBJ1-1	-	TGTGCCAGCAGCGCCTACAGGGTTGGGAACACTGAAGCTTTCTTT	CASSAYRVGNTEAFF